Following are 23 T cell receptor beta chains from one sample sequenced in a study of cytomegalovirus exposure and HLA in healthy donors. The PCR used 60 Vbeta and 13 Jbeta primers. Libraries were prepared by immunoSEQ multiplex PCR; TCRdb keeps only in-frame clonotypes and omits some of them. The sample consists of some 170,000 clones, roughly 77% of them appearing once. Sample: PBMCs. The receptors come from a man between 25 and 39 years old in good health and CMV-seropositive.

With regard to this clone: Other nucleotide sequences from this sample produce the same CDR3. This rearrangement joins TRBV4-1 to TRBJ2-5; 9 bases are a match to TRBD1. The CDR3 consists of 14 residues. The V gene end was trimmed by 2 bases and the J gene end by 4 bases; junction bases not matched to a gene: 2. CDR1 and CDR2 (germline): MGHRA, YSYEKL. CDR3 in DNA: TGCGCCAGCAGCCAACCGGGACAGGGAGAGACCCAGTACTTC. Protein product: CASSQPGQGETQYF.

This chain connects TRBV28 to TRBJ1-5; D is possibly TRBD1 (5 bases). Germline V gene sequence: CDR1 MDHEN, CDR2 SYDVKM. V lost 6 bases to trimming and J lost 11 bases, with 11 bases between them. The CDR3 is made up of 11 amino acids. CDR3 in DNA: TGTGCCAGCAGGACCACAGGATCCCAGCATTTT. The encoded protein is CASRTTGSQHF.

The chain uses TRBV29-1 and TRBJ2-1, with a tentative D call TRBD1 (6 bases). CDR1 is SQVTM, CDR2 ANQGSEA, per germline. The V end lost 3 bases, the J end lost 0 bases, and 12 bases lay between the germline ends. The CDR3 is made up of 15 amino acids. CDR3 sequence (DNA): TGCAGCGTTGAGTACAGGGTAACCTCCTACAATGAGCAGTTCTTC. Its protein is CSVEYRVTSYNEQFF.

The gene calls are TRBV9 and TRBJ2-7; TRBD2 matches 8 bases. This CDR3 region has 13 residues. V was clipped by 4 bases and J by 6 bases; unmatched bases: 6. Germline CDR1 is SGDLS and CDR2 is YYNGEE. In nucleotides, the CDR3 is TGTGCCAGCAGCCTCTGGACTAGCTCCGAGCAGTACTTC. Encoded protein: CASSLWTSSEQYF.

The chain employs TRBV2 and TRBJ1-1; no reliable D call. This CDR3 comprises 14 residues. Trimming removed 4 bases at V and 3 bases at J, with 12 bases between. The V gene's germline CDR1 is SNHLY and CDR2 FYNNEI. The CDR3 DNA follows: TGTGCCAGCAGTGTACAGATCGGCGACACTGAAGCTTTCTTT. Protein sequence: CASSVQIGDTEAFF.

The chain uses TRBV29-1 and TRBJ2-7, with 7 nucleotides matching TRBD2. Germline CDR1 SQVTM, CDR2 ANQGSEA. The CDR3 runs 13 residues. The CDR3 loop reads CSAGEGSSYEQYF. In DNA, the CDR3 is TGCAGTGCCGGGGAGGGGAGCTCCTACGAGCAGTACTTC.

This chain links TRBV5-1 with TRBJ1-1; TRBD1 matches 9 bases. Germline V gives CDR1 SGHRS, CDR2 YFSETQ. The V and J ends lost 4 bases and 7 bases, in that order; junction bases with no gene match: 8. This CDR3 is 14 amino acids long. This CDR3 is CASSVRDREIEAFF. The CDR3 region has the DNA TGCGCCAGCAGCGTAAGGGACAGGGAGATTGAAGCTTTCTTT.

CDR3 nucleotide sequence: TGTGCCAGCAGCTTAGCGGGGGGGCGGGATACGCAGTATTTT. It encodes CASSLAGGRDTQYF. The rearrangement uses TRBV7-6 and TRBJ2-3; weak D call: TRBD2 (7 bases). This CDR3 contains 14 residues. The germline V and J ends were trimmed by 0 bases and 6 bases, with 10 bases remaining between them. Germline V gene data show CDR1 as SGHVS and CDR2 as FNYEAQ.

V gene TRBV28 combines with J gene TRBJ1-2, with a weak D call TRBD1 (5 bases). Germline CDR1 MDHEN, CDR2 SYDVKM. V shed 2 bases and J shed 5 bases, with 6 bases lying between them. This CDR3 contains 12 residues. CDR3 in amino acids: CASSLAGYGYTF. The CDR3 nucleotides are TGTGCCAGCAGTTTAGCAGGGTATGGCTACACCTTC.

V and J are TRBV28 and TRBJ1-5, with D maybe TRBD1 (6 bases). V was trimmed by 6 bases and J by 3 bases, leaving 15 bases between them. The CDR3 runs 15 residues. Germline lookup yields CDR1 MDHEN and CDR2 SYDVKM. CDR3 in amino acids: CASRRGHSTNQPQHF. The DNA for the CDR3 is TGTGCCAGCAGAAGGGGACACTCGACCAATCAGCCCCAGCATTTT.

CDR3 protein: CASSRDRAANYGYTF. In nucleotides, the CDR3 is TGTGCCAGCAGTCGGGACAGGGCAGCTAACTATGGCTACACCTTC. The V call is TRBV5-6, the J call TRBJ1-2; 9 positions agree with TRBD1. The V gene end was trimmed by 5 bases and the J gene end by 0 bases; junction bases not matched to a gene: 5. This CDR3 has 15 residues. The germline V gene encodes CDR1 SGHDT and CDR2 YYEEEE.

This clone was seen a single time. This chain connects TRBV19 to TRBJ2-4, with 10 positions matching TRBD1. The CDR3 spans 16 residues. Germline-derived CDR1 and CDR2 are LNHDA and SQIVND (reference sequence). J lost 1 base, V lost 5 bases, and 5 bases had no gene match. The CDR3 is CASSQDRGRAKNIQYF. CDR3 in DNA: TGTGCCAGTAGTCAAGACAGGGGGCGGGCCAAAAACATTCAGTACTTC.

V is TRBV15 and J is TRBJ2-7, with D unresolved. The CDR3 is 14 amino acids. CDR1 LNHNV and CDR2 YYDKDF come from the germline V gene (reference sequence). V lost 1 base and J 7 bases, leaving 14 bases between the germline ends. The CDR3 protein is CATSRVRAYDEQYF. Here the CDR3 DNA reads TGTGCCACCAGCAGAGTCCGAGCGTATGATGAGCAGTACTTC.

This chain uses TRBV6-1 with TRBJ1-1; D call uncertain. Per germline, CDR1 MNHNS and CDR2 SASEGT. Trimming took 6 bases from V and 5 from J, leaving 16 bases between them. The CDR3 runs 14 residues. CDR3 sequence: CASRVHGSRTEAFF. The CDR3 nucleotides are TGTGCCAGCAGGGTCCATGGGAGTAGGACTGAAGCTTTCTTT.

The chain joins TRBV25-1 to TRBJ1-3; 12 nucleotides line up with TRBD1. CDR1 is MGHDK and CDR2 is SYGVNS in the germline V gene. With 1 base clipped from V and 3 bases from J, the junction kept 4 bases outside the gene matches. The length of the CDR3 is 17 residues. The CDR3 region is CASSELGQGASGNTIYF. The DNA for the CDR3 is TGTGCCAGCAGTGAATTGGGACAGGGGGCGAGTGGAAACACCATATATTTT.

This sequence joins TRBV28 and TRBJ1-2; D possibly corresponds to TRBD1 (6 bases). Between the trimmed V and J ends, which lost 6 bases and 1 base, there was a span of 12 bases. The CDR3 sequence is 14 residues long. Germline lookup yields CDR1 MDHEN and CDR2 SYDVKM. The CDR3 region is CASRLAGDNYGYTF. CDR3 sequence (DNA): TGTGCCAGCAGGCTGGCAGGGGATAACTATGGCTACACCTTC.

The chain is built from TRBV21-1 and TRBJ2-7; TRBD2 is the table's D call and was not checked against the DNA. TRBV21-1 counts as a pseudogene. The CDR3 covers 13 residues. The CDR3 loop reads CASSKVRVYEQYF. The CDR3 nucleotides read TGTGCCAGCAGCAAAGTCCGGGTCTACGAGCAGTACTTC.

V usage is TRBV28 and J usage is TRBJ2-5; TRBD2 aligns across 11 bases. The CDR3 covers 17 residues. The germline gives CDR1 MDHEN, CDR2 SYDVKM. J gave up 5 bases and V 1 base, and 9 bases lay outside the gene matches. CDR3 region: CASSLSHIAGGLETQYF. Here the CDR3 DNA reads TGTGCCAGCAGTTTATCCCATATAGCGGGGGGGCTCGAGACCCAGTACTTC.

The chain joins TRBV30 to TRBJ1-3, with a tentative D call TRBD1 (6 bases). The CDR3 has 13 amino acids. Germline V gene sequence: CDR1 GTSNPN, CDR2 SVGIG (reference sequence). The V and J ends lost 5 bases and 1 base respectively, with 9 bases between them. In DNA form, the CDR3 reads TGTGCCTGGGCGCAGGGGTCTGGAAACACCATATATTTT. This encodes CAWAQGSGNTIYF.

V gene TRBV27 combines with J gene TRBJ1-6; 7 nucleotides line up with TRBD1. In germline, CDR1 is MNHEY, CDR2 SMNVEV (reference sequence). V lost 6 bases to trimming and J lost 5 bases; unmatched junction nucleotides: 7. The CDR3 length is 15 residues. The CDR3 DNA reads TGTGCCAGCAGCTCCTTCGGGACAGATAATTCACCCCTCCACTTT. Amino acid sequence: CASSSFGTDNSPLHF.

V gene TRBV6-1 combines with J gene TRBJ2-3; 7 bases agree with TRBD1. Germline-derived CDR1 and CDR2 are MNHNS and SASEGT. The CDR3 spans 16 residues. The junction had 7 bases not matched to a gene; V was cut back by 2 bases and J by 2 bases. The CDR3 sequence: CASSELGDSLTDTQYF. The CDR3 DNA follows: TGTGCCAGCAGTGAACTTGGGGACAGCCTCACAGATACGCAGTATTTT.

J is TRBJ2-7 and V is TRBV28; 14 bases fit TRBD2. The J segment lost 2 bases and the V segment lost 2 bases, leaving 5 bases of the junction unmatched. This CDR3 has 17 amino acids. CDR1 MDHEN and CDR2 SYDVKM come from the germline V gene. This CDR3 reads CASSLAQGLAGAYEQYF. For the CDR3, the DNA is TGTGCCAGCAGTTTAGCGCAGGGACTAGCGGGAGCCTACGAGCAGTACTTC. The complete variable domain, with remaining parts taken from reference TRBV28 and TRBJ2-7, reads DVKVTQSSRYLVKRTGEKVFLECVQDMDHENMFWYRQDPGLGLRLIYFSYDVKMKEKGDIPEGYSVSREKKERFSLILESASTNQTSMYLCASSLAQGLAGAYEQYFGPGTRLTVT.

This chain links TRBV5-5 with TRBJ2-3, with D perhaps TRBD2 (6 bases). The germline gives CDR1 SGHKS, CDR2 YYEKEE (reference sequence). V was pared by 9 bases and J by 0 bases, with 11 bases between. This CDR3 spans 13 amino acids. CDR3 in DNA: TGTGCCACCGGGGGTTCTAGCACAGATACGCAGTATTTT. Its protein is CATGGSSTDTQYF.